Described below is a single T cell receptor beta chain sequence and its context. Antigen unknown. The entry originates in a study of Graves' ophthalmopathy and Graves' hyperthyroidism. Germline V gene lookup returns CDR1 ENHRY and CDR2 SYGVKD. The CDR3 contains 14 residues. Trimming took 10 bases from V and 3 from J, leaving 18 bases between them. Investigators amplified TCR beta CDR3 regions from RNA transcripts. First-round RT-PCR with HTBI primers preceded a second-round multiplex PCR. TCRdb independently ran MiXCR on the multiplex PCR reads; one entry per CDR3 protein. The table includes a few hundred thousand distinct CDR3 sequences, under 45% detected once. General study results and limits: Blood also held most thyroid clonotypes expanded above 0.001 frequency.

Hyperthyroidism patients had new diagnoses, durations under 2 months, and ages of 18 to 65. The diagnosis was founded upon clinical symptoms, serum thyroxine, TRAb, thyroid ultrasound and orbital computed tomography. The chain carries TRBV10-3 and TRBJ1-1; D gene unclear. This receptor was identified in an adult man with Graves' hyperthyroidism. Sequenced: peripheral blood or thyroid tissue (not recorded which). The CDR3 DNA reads TGTGCCAGCAACAAAGGTCCGATGGACACTGAAGCTTTCTTT. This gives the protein CASNKGPMDTEAFF.